A single sample is the source of the 28 T cell receptor beta chains below, sequenced in a study of T cells in tumors after PD-1 blockade. Sequencing used immunoSEQ multiplex PCR; TCRdb keeps in-frame clones, though not all of them. This sample yields about 14,000 clones, of which roughly 80% are seen a single time; about 25% belongs to the top ten. Sequenced material: PBMCs, taken after anti-PD-1 treatment. These receptors all stem from a human donor with basal cell carcinoma.

The chain recombines TRBV6-5 with TRBJ1-3; D is possibly TRBD1 (5 bases). CDR1 and CDR2 from the germline V gene are MNHEY and SVGAGI. V was trimmed by 6 bases and J by 0 bases, leaving 6 bases between them. The CDR3 has 13 residues. Here the CDR3 reads CASRQGSGNTIYF. In DNA form, the CDR3 reads TGTGCCAGCAGGCAGGGCTCTGGAAACACCATATATTTT.

V gene TRBV4-2 combines with J gene TRBJ2-6; tentatively, D is TRBD2 (5 bases). V was clipped by 1 base and J by 2 bases, with 12 bases between them. CDR3 size: 17 residues. Germline V gene lookup returns CDR1 LGHNA and CDR2 YNFKEQ. The CDR3 DNA sequence: TGTGCCAGCAGCCAAGTCGGGGTTACGGCTGGGGCCAACGTCCTGACTTTC. Protein: CASSQVGVTAGANVLTF.

The CDR3 reads CAISESGSSYEQYF. For the CDR3, the DNA is TGTGCCATCAGTGAGTCGGGGAGCTCCTACGAGCAGTACTTC. The chain employs TRBV10-3 and TRBJ2-7; D is perhaps TRBD2 (5 bases). V was clipped by 0 bases and J by 0 bases, with 6 bases between them. The CDR3 covers 14 residues. The germline CDR1 and CDR2 sequences are ENHRY and SYGVKD.

This clone was observed a handful of times. This chain joins TRBV7-9 and TRBJ2-2; D gene uncertain. Trimming cost V 4 bases and J 2 bases, with 8 bases left between them. The CDR3 has 14 residues. Germline CDR1 SEHNR, CDR2 FQNEAQ (reference sequence). CDR3 loop: CASSSTRNTGELFF. The CDR3 region has the DNA TGTGCCAGCAGCTCTACACGAAACACCGGGGAGCTGTTTTTT.

On this clone itself: Germline and junction disagree at one end, which may indicate a read error. V gene TRBV6-1 combines with J gene TRBJ1-1, with D possibly TRBD1 on 6 matching bases. The CDR3 runs to 13 residues. Germline-derived CDR1 and CDR2 are MNHNS and SASEGT. CDR3 sequence: CATSEQGWTEAFF. The CDR3 bases are TGTGCCACCAGTGAACAGGGTTGGACTGAAGCTTTCTTT.

V gene TRBV27 combines with J gene TRBJ2-1; 11 nucleotides match TRBD2. This CDR3 has 16 residues. V trimming: 4 bases; J trimming: 10 bases; junction bases outside the gene matches: 12. The germline V gene encodes CDR1 MNHEY and CDR2 SMNVEV (reference sequence). The CDR3 region has the DNA TGTGCCAGCAGTTCCCGAGGTAGCGGGGGGGCCGGGGAGCAGTTCTTC. Its protein is CASSSRGSGGAGEQFF.

This rearrangement joins TRBV9 to TRBJ1-1; D gene unclear. V lost 3 bases and J lost 4, with 13 bases in between. This CDR3 has 14 amino acids. The germline V gene encodes CDR1 SGDLS and CDR2 YYNGEE. CDR3 in DNA: TGTGCCAGCAGCGCGTGGCCCATGGGCACTGAAGCTTTCTTT. It yields the protein CASSAWPMGTEAFF. The full variable domain, rest sourced from reference TRBV9 and TRBJ1-1, is DSGVTQTPKHLITATGQRVTLRCSPRSGDLSVYWYQQSLDQGLQFLIQYYNGEERAKGNILERFSAQQFPDLHSELNLSSLELGDSALYFCASSAWPMGTEAFFGQGTRLTVV.

This rearrangement joins TRBV28 to TRBJ2-7; TRBD1 aligns across 11 bases. After removal of 4 bases from V and 3 bases from J, the junction contained 8 bases not matched to a gene. Per the germline V gene, CDR1 is MDHEN and CDR2 is SYDVKM. This CDR3 region has 16 residues. CDR3 region: CASSYPQGTGGYEQYF. CDR3 coding DNA: TGTGCCAGCAGTTATCCCCAGGGGACAGGGGGCTACGAGCAGTACTTC.

The rearrangement joins TRBV11-1 to TRBJ2-3, with D hard to call. CDR3 length: 15 residues. From germline, CDR1 is SGHAT and CDR2 FQDESV (reference sequence). V was pared by 1 base and J by 5 bases, with 13 bases between. The CDR3 DNA reads TGTGCCAGCAGCTTAGAATTCGGCAGCCGAGATACGCAGTATTTT. As protein: CASSLEFGSRDTQYF.

The chain joins TRBV13 to TRBJ2-5, with a tentative D call TRBD2 (6 bases). V was trimmed by 5 bases and J by 5 bases, leaving 15 bases between them. The CDR3 is made up of 14 amino acids. The germline CDR1 and CDR2 sequences are PRHDT and FYEKMQ (reference sequence). The CDR3 nucleotides are TGTGCCAGCAGCCCACGGGACTCTTGGGAGACCCAGTACTTC. Amino acid sequence: CASSPRDSWETQYF.

The J gene is TRBJ1-1, the V gene TRBV5-1; 8 bases are a match to TRBD1. The V segment lost 3 bases and the J segment 4 bases; nucleotides outside the gene matches: 8. The CDR3 totals 15 residues. Germline V gene sequence: CDR1 SGHRS, CDR2 YFSETQ. The CDR3 protein is CASSWHRGLSTEAFF. CDR3 bases: TGCGCCAGCAGCTGGCACAGGGGGTTGAGCACTGAAGCTTTCTTT.

The gene calls are TRBV7-5 and TRBJ2-5; TRBD2 is the table's D call, not checked against the DNA. TRBV7-5 is noted as a pseudogene. The CDR3 covers 14 residues. The CDR3 loop is CVRSPWRHQETQYF. Written as DNA, the CDR3 is TGTGTCAGAAGCCCTTGGCGGCACCAAGAGACCCAGTACTTC.

The rearrangement links TRBV5-4 to TRBJ1-3; TRBD1 aligns across 8 bases. V trimming: 4 bases; J trimming: 1 base; junction bases outside the gene matches: 10. The CDR3 sequence is 17 residues long. CDR1 is SGHNT, CDR2 YYREEE, per germline (reference sequence). The CDR3 DNA follows: TGTGCCAGCAGCCCGGGACAGGCCAGTCGTTCTGGAAACACCATATATTTT. Its translation: CASSPGQASRSGNTIYF.

The rearrangement uses TRBV5-6 and TRBJ1-2; D is ambiguous. Germline V gives CDR1 SGHDT, CDR2 YYEEEE. The CDR3 sequence is 13 residues long. The V gene lost 3 bases and the J gene lost 5 bases, with 11 bases spanning the gap. The CDR3 reads CASSSEIKYGYTF. The CDR3 DNA reads TGTGCCAGCAGCTCCGAGATCAAGTATGGCTACACCTTC.

The rearrangement links TRBV5-1 to TRBJ2-1; 11 bases map to TRBD2. Germline V gene data show CDR1 as SGHRS and CDR2 as YFSETQ. Unmatched junction bases numbered 10, after V lost 4 bases and J lost 7 bases. CDR3 size: 16 residues. The CDR3 bases are TGCGCCAGCAGCCCCTTTAGCGGGGGGGCCAGGAATGAGCAGTTCTTC. Residues: CASSPFSGGARNEQFF.

V usage is TRBV10-3 and J usage is TRBJ2-1; 10 nucleotides match TRBD1. The CDR3 spans 14 residues. V dropped 7 bases and J dropped 3; count of bases not matched to a gene: 3. Germline CDR1 and CDR2: ENHRY and SYGVKD. Written as DNA, the CDR3 is TGTGCCATCACCCGGACAGGGGGCTACAATGAGCAGTTCTTC. It translates to CAITRTGGYNEQFF.

The chain links TRBV28 to TRBJ2-2; TRBD2 matches 15 bases. The junction had 8 bases not matched to a gene; V was cut back by 5 bases and J by 7 bases. This CDR3 has 17 residues. The germline V gene encodes CDR1 MDHEN and CDR2 SYDVKM. CDR3 coding DNA: TGTGCCAGCAGTCGTTCCGGGACTAGCGGGAGGATCGGGGAGCTGTTTTTT. Amino acid sequence: CASSRSGTSGRIGELFF.

Here the CDR3 reads CASSLESNTEAFF. In DNA form, the CDR3 reads TGTGCCAGCAGCTTAGAAAGCAACACTGAAGCTTTCTTT. The chain links TRBV7-2 to TRBJ1-1, with D uncertain. This CDR3 has 13 residues. Trimming removed 1 base from V and 2 bases from J, with 5 bases in between. Per the germline V gene, CDR1 is SGHTA and CDR2 is FQGNSA.

The V call is TRBV5-1, the J call TRBJ1-1; D might be TRBD1 (5 bases). V was clipped by 1 base and J by 3 bases, with 13 bases between them. The CDR3 is made up of 15 amino acids. The germline V gene has CDR1 SGHRS and CDR2 YFSETQ. The CDR3 spells CASSLRQGRDTEAFF. In nucleotides, the CDR3 is TGCGCCAGCAGCTTGCGGCAGGGTAGGGACACTGAAGCTTTCTTT.

The chain has TRBV19 and TRBJ2-7; D unclear. The V gene's germline CDR1 is LNHDA and CDR2 SQIVND (reference sequence). Trimming removed 3 bases at V and 3 bases at J, with 15 bases between. The CDR3 sequence is 15 residues long. The CDR3 coding sequence is TGTGCCAGTAGTATGCCCGGAGTGGGCGTCTACGAGCAGTACTTC. This sequence encodes CASSMPGVGVYEQYF.

This sequence joins TRBV28 and TRBJ2-6; no clear D. Germline V lookup: CDR1 MDHEN, CDR2 SYDVKM. The CDR3 is made up of 15 amino acids. Trimming removed 6 bases from V and 0 bases from J, with 9 bases in between. The CDR3 DNA is TGTGCCAGCAGCTTAATTAGCTCTGGGGCCAACGTCCTGACTTTC. It codes for CASSLISSGANVLTF. Full variable domain (outside the CDR3, taken from reference TRBV28 and TRBJ2-6): DVKVTQSSRYLVKRTGEKVFLECVQDMDHENMFWYRQDPGLGLRLIYFSYDVKMKEKGDIPEGYSVSREKKERFSLILESASTNQTSMYLCASSLISSGANVLTFGAGSRLTVL.

The chain recombines TRBV3-1 (or the pseudogene TRBV3-2) with TRBJ2-7; tentatively, D is TRBD2 (6 bases). The CDR3 has 14 residues. Germline V lookup: CDR1 LGHDT, CDR2 YNNKEL (reference sequence). Trimming stripped 1 base from V and 10 bases from J, with 17 bases between. CDR3 sequence reads: CASSQAGTWSSQYF. In nucleotides, the CDR3 is TGTGCCAGCAGCCAAGCCGGGACTTGGAGTTCTCAGTACTTC.

This chain links TRBV2 with TRBJ2-4, with D hard to call. Germline V CDR1 and CDR2: SNHLY, FYNNEI. V lost 6 bases, J lost 9 bases, and 6 bases lay in between. The CDR3 has 10 amino acids. CDR3 DNA: TGTGCCAGCAGGTCGGGCATTCAGTACTTC. It codes for CASRSGIQYF. The complete variable domain, with remaining parts taken from reference TRBV2 and TRBJ2-4, reads EPEVTQTPSHQVTQMGQEVILRCVPISNHLYFYWYRQILGQKVEFLVSFYNNEISEKSEIFDDQFSVERPDGSNFTLKIRSTKLEDSAMYFCASRSGIQYFGAGTRLSVL.

CDR3 nucleotide sequence: TGTGCCAGCAGCCGAGGGGGGGGGCAGCCCCAGCATTTT. Protein product: CASSRGGGQPQHF. The chain couples TRBV6-5 to TRBJ1-5, with D possibly matching TRBD1 (6 bases). Per the germline V gene, CDR1 is MNHEY and CDR2 is SVGAGI. Trimming cost V 6 bases and J 7 bases, with 13 bases left between them. The CDR3 has 13 amino acids.

V is TRBV29-1 and J is TRBJ1-1; tentatively, D is TRBD1 (6 bases). Germline CDR1 reads SQVTM; CDR2 reads ANQGSEA. CDR3 length: 13 amino acids. Between the trimmed V and J ends, which lost 6 bases and 2 bases, there was a span of 13 bases. The CDR3 reads CSVALQGNTEAFF. For the CDR3, the DNA is TGCAGCGTGGCGCTACAGGGTAACACTGAAGCTTTCTTT.

The sample holds a few counts of this clone. This rearrangement joins TRBV4-2 to TRBJ1-1, with D uncertain. V was cut by 0 bases and J by 11 bases, with 7 bases left in between. CDR3 length equals 11 residues. CDR1 is LGHNA, CDR2 YNFKEQ, per germline. This CDR3 reads CASSQDSWAFF. The CDR3 DNA reads TGTGCCAGCAGCCAAGATAGTTGGGCTTTCTTT.

The chain recombines TRBV12-3 or TRBV12-4 with TRBJ1-1; no clear D. There are 13 residues in the CDR3. The germline V and J ends were trimmed by 6 bases and 3 bases, with 11 bases remaining between them. CDR3 in DNA: TGTGCCAGCAGCCCCACCACGGACACTGAAGCTTTCTTT. Amino acids: CASSPTTDTEAFF.

The rearrangement uses TRBV14 and TRBJ2-1, with 8 bases matching TRBD2. CDR3 length: 14 amino acids. Germline CDR1 reads SGHDN; CDR2 reads FVKESK. V shed 5 bases and J 9 bases; nucleotides not matched to a gene: 9. CDR3 nucleotides: TGTGCCAGCAGCTCACTACGTAGCGGGACTGAGCAGTTCTTC. This codes for CASSSLRSGTEQFF.